Given below is one T cell receptor (beta chain) in context. This clone showed up just a few times. This receptor's antigen is unknown. Base qualities are missing; no much larger clone stands one base away. The sample comes from a study of high-grade serous ovarian cancer treatment subgroups (dated by TCRdb to the early 2020s). For the wider study: On average, each sample produced roughly 15,000 sequencing reads and 6,000 to 8,000 unique TCR beta rearrangements. One primary tumor sample and two metastatic tumor samples were contributed by each patient, so that some 96 samples were obtained in total. The 30-patient cohort included around 10 patients with no residual disease after primary surgery (R0), around 10 excellent NACT responders, and around 10 poor NACT responders. Under a laparoscopic triage algorithm, patients with high-grade serous ovarian cancer were grouped by complete gross resection or by neoadjuvant chemotherapy response, and the study profiled the TCR beta repertoires of these patients.

The approximately 98 tumor samples underwent high-throughput TCR profiling using ImmunoSEQ. The original pipeline was this. The repertoire diversity metrics included richness (unique productive sequences), clonality, evenness and relatedness, and the Bhattacharyya coefficient was used to measure similarity between samples. A sensitivity analysis that removed TCRs with fewer than two reads produced consistent conclusions. TCRdb took over this immuneACCESS table, retaining in-frame rearrangements with V and J assigned. Such tables are incomplete; in checked studies, under half of the missing clones stem from an unresolved V gene, and the remainder is unexplained. V, J and clone size were drawn from that table, and D and trimming were deduced from the DNA. The sample table records around 30,000 clones; under 90% of these occur just once. The leading ten clones occupy 2.1% of the sample. What the research found in general, with its limitations: Neoantigen level correlated positively with TCR clonal relatedness, and copy number variation and mutation load from whole-genome sequencing showed a positive trend with TCR clonal relatedness. Bulk tumor TCR sequencing lacked spatial information, limiting insight into HGSC tumor complexity and diversity. Repertoire similarity between tumors of the same patient ranged roughly 0.1 to 0.79, whereas almost no similarity was seen between different patients. The TCR repertoire analyses centered on CDR3, leaving CDR1 and CDR2 unanalyzed.

Sequences MNHEY (CDR1) and SVGAGI (CDR2) are obtained from the germline V gene. After removal of 8 bases from V and 7 bases from J, the junction retains 11 bases not matched to a gene. From cysteine to phenylalanine, the CDR3 is 15 amino acids long. Only the CDR3 portion is preserved as DNA: 45 bases, with reading frame beginning at the first base. Collection of tumor samples took place before definitive surgery or chemotherapy. Genomic DNA was extracted by the MD Anderson Biospecimen Extraction Resource, and TCR sequencing was done by the MD Anderson Cancer Genomics Laboratory. The specimen sequenced was tumor tissue. In this chain, TRBV6-5 is recombined with TRBJ2-1, with 10 central nucleotides matching TRBD2. The origin of this receptor is a human donor with high-grade serous ovarian cancer. The base sequence is TGTGCCAGCGGTCCCGGGACTAGCGTTAGGAATGAGCAGTTCTTC. The resulting protein is CASGPGTSVRNEQFF.